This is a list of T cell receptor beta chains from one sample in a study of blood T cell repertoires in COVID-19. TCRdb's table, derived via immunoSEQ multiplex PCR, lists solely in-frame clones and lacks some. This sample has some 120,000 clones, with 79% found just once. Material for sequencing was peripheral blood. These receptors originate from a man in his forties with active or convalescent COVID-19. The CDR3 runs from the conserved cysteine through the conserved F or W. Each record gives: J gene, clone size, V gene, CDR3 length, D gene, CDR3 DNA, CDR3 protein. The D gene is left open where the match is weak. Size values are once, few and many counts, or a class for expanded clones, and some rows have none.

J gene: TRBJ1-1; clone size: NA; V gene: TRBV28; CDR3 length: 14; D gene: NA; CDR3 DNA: TGTGCCAGCAGTTTCGAGCTCATGAACACTGAAGCTTTCTTT; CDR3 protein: CASSFELMNTEAFF
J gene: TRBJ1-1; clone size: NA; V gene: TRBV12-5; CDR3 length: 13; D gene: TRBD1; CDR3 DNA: TGTGCTAGTGGTTCGACAGGGGGCACTGAAGCTTTCTTT; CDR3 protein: CASGSTGGTEAFF
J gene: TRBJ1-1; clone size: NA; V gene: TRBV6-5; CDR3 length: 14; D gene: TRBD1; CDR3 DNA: TGTGCCAGCAGTAGACAGGGAATGAACACTGAAGCTTTCTTT; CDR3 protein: CASSRQGMNTEAFF
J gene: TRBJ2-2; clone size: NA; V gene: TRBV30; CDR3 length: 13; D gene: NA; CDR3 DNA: TGTGCCTGGGACACCCACGACACCGGGGAGCTGTTTTTT; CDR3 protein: CAWDTHDTGELFF
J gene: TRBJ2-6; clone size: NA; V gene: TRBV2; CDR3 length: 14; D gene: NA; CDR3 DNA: TGTGCCAGCGGACAGCTGTCTGGGGCCAACGTCCTGACTTTC; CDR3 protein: CASGQLSGANVLTF
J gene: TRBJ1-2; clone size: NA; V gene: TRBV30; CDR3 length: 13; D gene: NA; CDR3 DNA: TGTGCCTGGAGTAACGGACTTAACTATGGCTACACCTTC; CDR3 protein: CAWSNGLNYGYTF
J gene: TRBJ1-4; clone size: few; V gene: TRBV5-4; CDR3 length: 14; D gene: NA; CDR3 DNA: TGTGCCAGCAGCCAGGGGCGAGGGAATGAAAAACTGTTTTTT; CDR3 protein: CASSQGRGNEKLFF
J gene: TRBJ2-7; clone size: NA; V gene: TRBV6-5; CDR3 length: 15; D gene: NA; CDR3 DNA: TGTGCCAGCAGGAACCTAGGCCCGCCGTCCTACGAGCAGTACTTC; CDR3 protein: CASRNLGPPSYEQYF
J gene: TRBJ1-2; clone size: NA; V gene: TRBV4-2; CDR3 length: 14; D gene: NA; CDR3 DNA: TGTGCCAGCAGCCGCGCCTCGACTCTCTATGGCTACACCTTC; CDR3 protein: CASSRASTLYGYTF
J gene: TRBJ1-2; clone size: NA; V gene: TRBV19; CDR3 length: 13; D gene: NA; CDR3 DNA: TGTGCCAGCTGCGGGGAGGGGGTTGGTGGCTACACCTTC; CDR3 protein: CASCGEGVGGYTF
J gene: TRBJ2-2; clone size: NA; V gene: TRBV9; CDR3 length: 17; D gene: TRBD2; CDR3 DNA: TGTGCCAGCAGCGTAGGGACTAGCGGGGGGTTCATCGGGGAGCTGTTTTTT; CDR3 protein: CASSVGTSGGFIGELFF
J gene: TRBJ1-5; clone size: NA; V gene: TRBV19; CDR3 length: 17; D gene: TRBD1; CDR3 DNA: TGTGCCAGTAAGAGGACAGGGGGTTCTTGGGGCAATCAGCCCCAGCATTTT; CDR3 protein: CASKRTGGSWGNQPQHF
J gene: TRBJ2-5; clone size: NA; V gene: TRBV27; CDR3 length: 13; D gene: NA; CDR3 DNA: TGTGCCAGCAGGAGAGCCCGGGGAGAGACCCAGTACTTC; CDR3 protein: CASRRARGETQYF
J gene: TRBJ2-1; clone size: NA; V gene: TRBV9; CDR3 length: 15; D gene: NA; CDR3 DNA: TGTGCCAGCAGCGTAGGTGACAGGCCCTACAATGAGCAGTTCTTC; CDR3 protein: CASSVGDRPYNEQFF
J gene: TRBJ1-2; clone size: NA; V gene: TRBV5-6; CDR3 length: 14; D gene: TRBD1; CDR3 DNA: TGTGCCAGCAGCTGGGACAGGGGGAACTATGGCTACACCTTC; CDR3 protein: CASSWDRGNYGYTF
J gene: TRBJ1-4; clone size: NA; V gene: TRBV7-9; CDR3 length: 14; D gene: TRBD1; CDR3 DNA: TGTGCCAGCAGCCGGGGACAGGGGGCAGAAAAACTGTTTTTT; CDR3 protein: CASSRGQGAEKLFF